This T cell receptor beta chain was documented in a study of shared T cell receptors in the human thymus. Only in-frame clones appear in the TCRdb table, and some are missing; sequencing was by immunoSEQ multiplex PCR. The sample comprises hundreds of thousands of clones, roughly 90% of which are singletons, and around 0.0099% rests with the top ten. The length of the CDR3 is 17 residues. Per germline, CDR1 SGHTA and CDR2 FQGNSA. The V and J ends lost 5 bases and 3 bases, in that order; junction bases with no gene match: 10. This sample also belongs to another study, concerning human thymus T cells.

V is TRBV7-2 and J is TRBJ2-7; TRBD2 agrees at 13 bases. The receptor's source is a boy under two years old with a congenital heart defect. Sequenced input: thymocytes. The CDR3 is CASSPRTSGSKGYEQYF. The CDR3, as DNA: TGTGCCAGCAGCCCGAGGACTAGCGGGAGCAAGGGCTACGAGCAGTACTTC.